Included here is one T cell receptor (beta chain) sequence, with context. The antigen is not known. The sample belongs to a study of cytomegalovirus exposure and HLA in healthy donors. Findings of the study overall: The study recorded 164 TCR beta chains that were cytomegalovirus-associated.

Clones were sequenced by immunoSEQ multiplex PCR, and TCRdb holds only the in-frame ones, with some missing. The sample holds roughly 300,000 clones, around 87% seen once. The clonotype originates from a woman between 18 and 29 years old in good health and CMV-seronegative. Sequenced sample: PBMCs.

CDR3 sequence (DNA): TGTGCCAGCTCACCACCGTGGAGGAACACCGGGGAGCTGTTTTTT. Translated, it gives CASSPPWRNTGELFF. This chain joins TRBV18 and TRBJ2-2; D is unresolved. Per the germline V gene, CDR1 is KGHSH and CDR2 is LQKENI. Deletions cut 0 bases from V and 1 base from J, with 6 bases between. The CDR3 totals 15 residues.